These 30 T cell receptor beta chains were sequenced from one sample in a study of PD-1 blockade in classical Hodgkin lymphoma. The repertoire was sequenced with immunoSEQ multiplex PCR; TCRdb's copy has only in-frame clones and lacks some. Of about 22,000 clones in the sample, approximately 89% were seen once. Documented time point: newly diagnosed, previously untreated cHL patient sample. Isolation of CD4+ T cells from thawed PBMCs was performed by magnetic negative selection. Sequenced: CD4+ T cells from blood. These receptors came from a human donor with classical Hodgkin lymphoma.

This sequence joins TRBV19 and TRBJ1-5, with 7 bases fitting TRBD1. The CDR3 is 14 amino acids. V gave up 3 bases and J gave up 7 bases; unmatched junction bases: 6. The V gene's germline CDR1 is LNHDA and CDR2 SQIVND (reference sequence). CDR3 region: CASSIKGAGQPQHF. The CDR3 DNA reads TGTGCCAGTAGTATTAAGGGGGCCGGGCAGCCCCAGCATTTT.

The genes are TRBV11-2 and TRBJ1-1; D ambiguous. CDR3 length: 15 amino acids. V lost 2 bases and J 0 bases, leaving 10 bases between the germline ends. Germline V gene data show CDR1 as SGHAT and CDR2 as FQNNGV. CDR3 DNA: TGTGCCAGCAGCTTAAGCGTTCAGCTGAACACTGAAGCTTTCTTT. Protein sequence: CASSLSVQLNTEAFF.

This chain links TRBV5-1 with TRBJ2-2, with TRBD2 matching over 8 bases. CDR1 is SGHRS and CDR2 is YFSETQ in the germline V gene. J was trimmed by 6 bases and V by 5 bases; bases with no gene match: 6. CDR3 length: 14 amino acids. CDR3 DNA sequence: TGCGCCAGCAGAACCCGGGGGGGCTCCGGGGAGCTGTTTTTT. It codes for CASRTRGGSGELFF.

This rearrangement joins TRBV7-8 to TRBJ2-2; possibly TRBD1 for D (6 bases). V was pared by 3 bases and J by 5 bases, with 13 bases between. Per germline, CDR1 SGHVS and CDR2 FQNEAQ. The CDR3 is 15 amino acids. The CDR3 nucleotides are TGTGCCAGCAGCTTGCAGGGGCCACGAACCGGGGAGCTGTTTTTT. Translated, it gives CASSLQGPRTGELFF.

This chain's CDR3 is CASSFQGRGGYTF. The CDR3 DNA is TGTGCCAGCAGCTTCCAGGGAAGGGGCGGCTACACCTTC. The chain uses TRBV7-2 and TRBJ1-2, with a tentative D call TRBD1 (5 bases). Germline V lookup: CDR1 SGHTA, CDR2 FQGNSA. CDR3 length: 13 amino acids. V shed 3 bases and J shed 8 bases, with 13 bases lying between them.

This chain connects TRBV7-9 to TRBJ2-7; the D gene is possibly TRBD1 (6 bases). The CDR3 totals 14 residues. CDR1 and CDR2 (germline): SEHNR, FQNEAQ (reference sequence). V dropped 10 bases and J dropped 2 bases, with 18 bases sitting between them. CDR3 protein: CAISSGTSAYEQYF. CDR3 DNA: TGTGCCATTTCTTCCGGGACATCCGCCTACGAGCAGTACTTC.

The DNA of the CDR3 is TGCGCCAGCAGTGATGAAGCATTTCCAGGAAGGAATGAGCAGTTCTTC. This gives the protein CASSDEAFPGRNEQFF. The V call is TRBV10-1, the J call TRBJ2-1; D not resolved. Germline V gene sequence: CDR1 WNHNN, CDR2 SYGVQD (reference sequence). V dropped 3 bases and J dropped 7 bases, with 19 bases sitting between them. The CDR3 totals 16 residues.

This chain uses TRBV6-1 with TRBJ2-5; D perhaps matches TRBD1 (6 bases). V was shortened by 0 bases and J by 0 bases, with 14 bases between the two germline ends. There are 17 residues in the CDR3. CDR1 MNHNS and CDR2 SASEGT come from the germline V gene. The CDR3 here is CASSEAGHRRYQETQYF. CDR3 nucleotides: TGTGCCAGCAGTGAAGCGGGACATCGAAGGTACCAAGAGACCCAGTACTTC.

The chain joins TRBV6-5 to TRBJ1-1, with TRBD1 as a possible D gene (5 bases). CDR3 size: 11 residues. Trimming removed 2 bases at V and 8 bases at J, with 6 bases between. CDR1 MNHEY and CDR2 SVGAGI come from the germline V gene. The CDR3 protein is CASSYPGEAFF. CDR3 sequence (DNA): TGTGCCAGCAGTTACCCAGGGGAAGCTTTCTTT.

J is TRBJ1-5 and V is TRBV7-2; D is possibly TRBD1 (5 bases). The CDR3 runs 14 residues. Looked up from germline, CDR1 is SGHTA and CDR2 is FQGNSA. Deletions cut 5 bases from V and 3 bases from J, with 11 bases between. CDR3 sequence reads: CASSLTGPNQPQHF. The CDR3 bases are TGTGCCAGCAGCCTAACAGGCCCCAATCAGCCCCAGCATTTT.

The chain links TRBV6-1 to TRBJ2-7; possibly TRBD2 for D (6 bases). Germline values: CDR1 MNHNS, CDR2 SASEGT. The CDR3 is 12 residues long. The CDR3 DNA sequence: TGTGCGACCGGGCGGGAACCCTACGAGCAGTACTTC. Its translation: CATGREPYEQYF.

This chain connects TRBV7-9 to TRBJ2-5, with D unclear. CDR3 length: 15 residues. CDR1 is SEHNR and CDR2 is FQNEAQ in the germline V gene (reference sequence). Trimming removed 0 bases from V and 3 bases from J, with 11 bases in between. CDR3 in amino acids: CASSLALSAEETQYF. CDR3 nucleotides: TGTGCCAGCAGCTTAGCGCTGTCGGCAGAAGAGACCCAGTACTTC.

This sequence joins TRBV30 and TRBJ1-5, with 8 bases fitting TRBD1. CDR1 is GTSNPN and CDR2 is SVGIG in the germline V gene (reference sequence). The CDR3 sequence is 14 residues long. Trimming removed 4 bases from V and 1 base from J; junction bases left unmatched: 3. CDR3 residues: CAWKDRVSNQPQHF. DNA of the CDR3: TGTGCCTGGAAGGACAGGGTAAGCAATCAGCCCCAGCATTTT.

This chain uses TRBV30 with TRBJ1-2; possible D gene TRBD1, 5 bases. This CDR3 is built from 12 residues. Trimming removed 5 bases from V and 2 bases from J, with 9 bases in between. Germline V CDR1 and CDR2: GTSNPN, SVGIG (reference sequence). The DNA of the CDR3 is TGTGCCTGGCAGACAGTAAACTATGGCTACACCTTC. The encoded protein is CAWQTVNYGYTF.

V is TRBV7-9 and J is TRBJ2-7; D gene unclear. The CDR3 covers 13 residues. V lost 2 bases, J lost 6 bases, and 11 bases lay in between. Per the germline V gene, CDR1 is SEHNR and CDR2 is FQNEAQ (reference sequence). CDR3 loop: CASSLLPASEQYF. The CDR3 nucleotides read TGTGCCAGCAGCTTACTACCCGCGTCCGAGCAGTACTTC.

The chain is built from TRBV9 and TRBJ2-3; TRBD2 aligns across 8 bases. The trim removed 0 bases at V and 3 bases at J, leaving 6 bases unmatched. Germline CDR1 is SGDLS and CDR2 is YYNGEE. The CDR3 length is 16 residues. CDR3 residues: CASSVVPAGETDTQYF. The DNA for the CDR3 is TGTGCCAGCAGCGTAGTCCCAGCGGGGGAGACAGATACGCAGTATTTT.

The chain carries TRBV7-8 and TRBJ1-1; no clear D gene. CDR3 length: 13 amino acids. Trimming removed 6 bases at V and 5 bases at J, with 13 bases between. Germline loops: CDR1 SGHVS, CDR2 FQNEAQ. CDR3 loop: CASRSLRRTEAFF. CDR3 nucleotides: TGTGCCAGCAGATCGCTCCGGAGGACTGAAGCTTTCTTT.

The chain carries TRBV7-9 and TRBJ2-7, with unresolved D. The CDR3 contains 15 residues. CDR1 is SEHNR and CDR2 is FQNEAQ in the germline V gene (reference sequence). Trimming left V 1 base short and J 5 bases short, with 15 bases between. The DNA of the CDR3 is TGTGCCAGCAGCTTAGGCCAAGTGGACCGGGACGAGCAGTACTTC. This sequence encodes CASSLGQVDRDEQYF. The whole variable domain, filled in from reference TRBV7-9 and TRBJ2-7, reads DTGVSQNPRHKITKRGQNVTFRCDPISEHNRLYWYRQTLGQGPEFLTYFQNEAQLEKSRLLSDRFSAERPKGSFSTLEIQRTEQGDSAMYLCASSLGQVDRDEQYFGPGTRLTVT.

The J gene is TRBJ2-1, the V gene TRBV19, with TRBD2 matching 8 bases. This CDR3 has 16 amino acids. Looked up from germline, CDR1 is LNHDA and CDR2 is SQIVND (reference sequence). With 6 bases clipped from V and 9 bases from J, the junction kept 16 bases outside the gene matches. The CDR3 loop reads CASRLPGAGVVGEQFF. Written as DNA, the CDR3 is TGTGCCAGTAGGCTCCCGGGAGCGGGGGTAGTCGGTGAGCAGTTCTTC.

The V call is TRBV25-1, the J call TRBJ1-2; 9 bases align to TRBD1. This CDR3 contains 13 residues. Per the germline V gene, CDR1 is MGHDK and CDR2 is SYGVNS. V shed 3 bases, J shed 6 bases, and the junction held 2 bases outside the gene matches. The CDR3 DNA reads TGTGCCAGCAGTGATTGGACAGGGGATGGCTACACCTTC. Protein: CASSDWTGDGYTF.

This chain connects TRBV19 to TRBJ1-2, with 8 bases fitting TRBD1. V gave up 5 bases and J gave up 0 bases; unmatched junction bases: 11. In germline, CDR1 is LNHDA, CDR2 SQIVND (reference sequence). This CDR3 has 17 residues. In DNA, the CDR3 is TGTGCCAGTAGTCGGTCGACAGGGGCGTTAGCTAACTATGGCTACACCTTC. It specifies CASSRSTGALANYGYTF.

CDR3 sequence: CASSLGSLSSYEQYF. The CDR3 DNA reads TGTGCCAGCAGTTTGGGCTCTCTGAGCTCCTACGAGCAGTACTTC. V is TRBV28 and J is TRBJ2-7, with D hard to call. Trimming pared 3 bases from V and 0 bases from J, leaving 12 bases between. Germline V lookup: CDR1 MDHEN, CDR2 SYDVKM. The CDR3 covers 15 residues.

The rearrangement uses TRBV29-1 and TRBJ2-1, with D perhaps matching TRBD2 (5 bases). Per the germline V gene, CDR1 is SQVTM and CDR2 is ANQGSEA. V was clipped by 3 bases and J by 4 bases, with 7 bases between them. The CDR3 covers 12 residues. CDR3 region: CSVDRRYNEQFF. The DNA for the CDR3 is TGCAGCGTTGACCGGAGGTACAATGAGCAGTTCTTC.

This sequence joins TRBV7-2 and TRBJ2-7, with D perhaps assigned TRBD1 or TRBD2 (5 bases each). The CDR3 loop spans 14 amino acids. V gave up 0 bases and J gave up 3 bases, with 9 bases separating them. CDR1 SGHTA and CDR2 FQGNSA come from the germline V gene. CDR3 sequence: CASSLARDGYEQYF. The CDR3 DNA follows: TGTGCCAGCAGCTTAGCCCGGGACGGCTACGAGCAGTACTTC.

V and J are TRBV6-5 and TRBJ1-5; 9 nucleotides agree with TRBD1. V was pared by 5 bases and J by 3 bases, with 5 bases of the junction left unmatched. The CDR3 consists of 15 residues. The germline CDR1 and CDR2 sequences are MNHEY and SVGAGI. The CDR3 DNA follows: TGTGCCAGCAGTCGCGACAGGGGGGTCAATCAGCCCCAGCATTTT. Translated, it gives CASSRDRGVNQPQHF.

This clone appeared once. The chain carries TRBV5-1 and TRBJ2-2, with 7 bases fitting TRBD1. CDR1 is SGHRS and CDR2 is YFSETQ in the germline V gene. This CDR3 has 17 residues. With V trimmed by 2 bases and J by 7 bases, 14 bases remained unmatched. The CDR3 region is CASSFATGRLSVGELFF. DNA for the CDR3: TGCGCCAGCAGCTTTGCGACAGGGCGTTTGAGTGTCGGGGAGCTGTTTTTT.

The rearrangement uses TRBV5-1 and TRBJ2-3, with D uncertain. Trimming shortened V by 2 bases and J by 2 bases, and 3 bases separated the two germline ends. The CDR3 has 12 residues. Germline loops: CDR1 SGHRS, CDR2 YFSETQ. CDR3 bases: TGCGCCAGCAGCTTTTCCACAGATACGCAGTATTTT. It codes for CASSFSTDTQYF.

The chain links TRBV9 to TRBJ1-4; a weak D match, TRBD1 (5 bases). The CDR3 runs to 15 residues. V was clipped by 1 base and J by 3 bases, with 10 bases between them. CDR1 is SGDLS, CDR2 YYNGEE, per germline. The CDR3, as DNA: TGTGCCAGCAGCGTAAACATACAGGCTAATGAAAAACTGTTTTTT. This sequence encodes CASSVNIQANEKLFF.

This clone was seen just once. The V gene is TRBV27, the J gene TRBJ2-1; 10 nucleotides match TRBD2. The CDR3 is made up of 19 amino acids. From germline, CDR1 is MNHEY and CDR2 SMNVEV (reference sequence). V was pared by 4 bases and J by 8 bases, with 20 bases of the junction left unmatched. CDR3: CASSSTGLAVILLGHEQFF. The CDR3 coding sequence is TGTGCCAGCAGTTCCACAGGACTAGCGGTTATCCTATTGGGCCATGAGCAGTTCTTC.

The V gene is TRBV5-6, the J gene TRBJ2-1; D unresolved. Looked up from germline, CDR1 is SGHDT and CDR2 is YYEEEE. Trimming removed 0 bases from V and 6 bases from J, with 4 bases in between. CDR3 length equals 12 residues. The CDR3 loop reads CASSLGRNEQFF. For the CDR3, the DNA is TGTGCCAGCAGCTTGGGGCGCAATGAGCAGTTCTTC.